Reported below is one T cell receptor beta chain. Its antigen is currently unknown. Other nucleotide sequences in the sample specify the same CDR3. The CDR3 runs to 14 residues. J was trimmed by 5 bases and V by 2 bases; bases with no gene match: 3. CDR1 and CDR2 (germline): SGHRS, YFSETQ. This specimen belongs to a study of cytomegalovirus exposure and HLA in healthy donors. Whole-study findings and limits: Altogether, 150 to 200 TCR beta chains were recorded as cytomegalovirus-associated. Under in vitro conditions, a few CMV-associated chains were confirmed as specific for CMV antigens. Upon later analysis, HLA-associated TCR beta chains proved more clonally expanded than other, equally common chains.

Primers for the PCR totalled 60 Vbeta and 13 Jbeta. Only in-frame clones appear in the TCRdb table, and some are missing; sequencing was by immunoSEQ multiplex PCR. The sample holds about 140,000 clones, about two thirds seen once. Sample: PBMCs. The chain has TRBV5-1 and TRBJ1-5, with TRBD1 identical over 8 bases. The sequence derives from a man younger than 40 in good health and CMV-seropositive. The CDR3 sequence is CASSLGQGDQPQHF. The CDR3 bases are TGCGCCAGCAGCTTAGGACAGGGAGATCAGCCCCAGCATTTT.